The present T cell receptor (beta chain) was sequenced within a study of early T cells in non-severe SARS-CoV-2 infection. Attachment of unique molecular identifiers to individual cDNA molecules was performed. TCRdb recomputed calls from the 5' RACE reads with MiXCR, one row per CDR3 protein. The sample has 80,000 to 95,000 distinct CDR3 sequences, 16% seen once. The sample was whole blood, taken at baseline. This receptor was obtained from an adult who was a healthcare worker with PCR-confirmed SARS-CoV-2 infection or an uninfected control (not recorded which).

The CDR3 spells CASKEGTSGIQETQYF. CDR3 coding DNA: TGCGCCAGCAAGGAAGGGACTAGCGGGATCCAAGAGACCCAGTACTTC. The chain employs TRBV5-1 and TRBJ2-5; TRBD2 matches at 13 bases. The CDR3 totals 16 residues. V was clipped by 6 bases and J by 1 base; unmatched bases: 6. CDR1 SGHRS and CDR2 YFSETQ come from the germline V gene.